Below are 32 T cell receptor beta chains sequenced from a single sample in a study of blood T cell repertoires in COVID-19. Measured with immunoSEQ multiplex PCR; TCRdb has only the in-frame clones, and not every one. The sample records tens of thousands of clones, approximately 90% being singletons. The specimen was peripheral blood. These TCRs come from a man between 65 and 80 years old with acute or convalescent COVID-19.

The chain joins TRBV7-2 to TRBJ2-7, with 7 bases aligning to TRBD2. This CDR3 region has 15 residues. V gave up 4 bases and J gave up 1 base; unmatched junction bases: 7. Germline V gene data show CDR1 as SGHTA and CDR2 as FQGNSA. For the CDR3, the DNA is TGTGCCAGCAGCTGGGTAAGCGGGACTTCCTACGAGCAGTACTTC. Protein: CASSWVSGTSYEQYF.

This clone was recorded once. This sequence joins TRBV11-3 and TRBJ2-2; D might be TRBD1 (5 bases). With 4 bases removed from V and 0 bases from J, the gap between germline ends came to 9 bases. Per the germline V gene, CDR1 is SGHNT and CDR2 is YENEEA. This CDR3 spans 15 amino acids. The CDR3 is CASSSTGTNTGELFF. The CDR3 DNA is TGTGCCAGCAGCTCAACAGGAACGAACACCGGGGAGCTGTTTTTT.

This clone was seen only once. The chain employs TRBV18 and TRBJ2-3; D gene ambiguous. This CDR3 is built from 13 residues. The germline gives CDR1 KGHSH, CDR2 LQKENI. The ends were cut back, 3 bases at V and 5 bases at J, with 9 bases in the middle. In DNA, the CDR3 is TGTGCCAGCTCACCTCTGGAGAGAGATACGCAGTATTTT. This gives the protein CASSPLERDTQYF.

The chain employs TRBV3-1 (or the pseudogene TRBV3-2) and TRBJ2-1, with 11 bases that match TRBD2. V lost 0 bases and J lost 6; bases outside the gene matches: 13. The CDR3 spans 19 residues. Germline-derived CDR1 and CDR2 are LGHDT and YNNKEL (reference sequence). CDR3 sequence reads: CASSQDSLANSGRVNEQFF. The CDR3 coding sequence is TGTGCCAGCAGCCAAGATTCCCTCGCGAATAGCGGGAGGGTCAATGAGCAGTTCTTC.

The chain combines TRBV7-2 with TRBJ1-1; D is unclear. This CDR3 spans 13 amino acids. Trimming stripped 10 bases from V and 2 bases from J, with 14 bases between. Germline V gene sequence: CDR1 SGHTA, CDR2 FQGNSA. The CDR3 is CAIITQVNTEAFF. CDR3 DNA sequence: TGTGCCATCATAACTCAGGTTAACACTGAAGCTTTCTTT.

The genes are TRBV6-5 and TRBJ2-7; TRBD2 aligns across 10 bases. The CDR3 covers 16 residues. Germline V gene data show CDR1 as MNHEY and CDR2 as SVGAGI. J gave up 0 bases and V 2 bases, and 4 bases lay outside the gene matches. CDR3 coding DNA: TGTGCCAGCAGTTACCTGCCTAGCGGGAGCTCCTACGAGCAGTACTTC. The encoded protein is CASSYLPSGSSYEQYF.

The chain employs TRBV7-9 and TRBJ1-6; D is ambiguous. From germline, CDR1 is SEHNR and CDR2 FQNEAQ (reference sequence). CDR3 length equals 14 residues. V gave up 1 base and J gave up 14 bases, with 15 bases separating them. The chain's CDR3 is CASSLGSSGLSLHF. In DNA, the CDR3 is TGTGCCAGCAGCTTAGGATCGTCCGGACTTTCCCTCCACTTT.

V usage is TRBV6-2 or TRBV6-3 and J usage is TRBJ2-2; TRBD2 matches at 13 bases. Germline CDR1 is MNHEY and CDR2 is SVGEGT. Losses at the gene ends were 5 bases for V and 3 bases for J; bases not matched to a gene: 9. The CDR3 covers 18 residues. CDR3 DNA: TGTGCCAGCAGTGCCGGACTAGCGGGAGTCCCATACACCGGGGAGCTGTTTTTT. It specifies CASSAGLAGVPYTGELFF.

The rearrangement uses TRBV19 and TRBJ1-1; 8 bases are shared with TRBD1. V shed 3 bases, J shed 6 bases, and the junction held 6 bases outside the gene matches. The CDR3 loop spans 14 amino acids. Germline assignment: CDR1 LNHDA and CDR2 SQIVND (reference sequence). The CDR3 loop is CASSIRTGRAEAFF. The CDR3 region has the DNA TGTGCCAGTAGTATTCGGACAGGGAGGGCTGAAGCTTTCTTT.

V usage is TRBV5-4 and J usage is TRBJ2-7, with 7 bases lining up with TRBD2. The CDR3 covers 13 residues. With 6 bases clipped from V and 9 bases from J, the junction kept 12 bases outside the gene matches. The germline V gene encodes CDR1 SGHNT and CDR2 YYREEE (reference sequence). CDR3 DNA: TGTGCCAGCACCTCCGAGCGGGGCCCACGGCAGTACTTC. Amino acid sequence: CASTSERGPRQYF.

The chain recombines TRBV7-9 with TRBJ2-5; 7 nucleotides match TRBD1. V lost 4 bases and J lost 2; bases outside the gene matches: 13. This CDR3 comprises 17 residues. Germline CDR1 is SEHNR and CDR2 is FQNEAQ (reference sequence). CDR3 sequence (DNA): TGTGCCAGCAGCTCACCGAGGGGACAGTTTTTTCAAGAGACCCAGTACTTC. Translated: CASSSPRGQFFQETQYF. Combining the CDR3 with reference TRBV7-9 and TRBJ2-5 gives the whole variable domain DTGVSQNPRHKITKRGQNVTFRCDPISEHNRLYWYRQTLGQGPEFLTYFQNEAQLEKSRLLSDRFSAERPKGSFSTLEIQRTEQGDSAMYLCASSSPRGQFFQETQYFGPGTRLLVL.

The chain joins TRBV18 to TRBJ1-2; TRBD1 agrees at 7 bases. With 4 bases clipped from V and 2 bases from J, the junction kept 10 bases outside the gene matches. CDR1 and CDR2 (germline): KGHSH, LQKENI. The CDR3 sequence is 16 residues long. The CDR3 sequence: CASSQYSGQSNYGYTF. The CDR3 bases are TGTGCCAGCTCACAATATTCGGGACAGTCAAACTATGGCTACACCTTC.

The V call is TRBV28, the J call TRBJ1-1; D not certain. Looked up from germline, CDR1 is MDHEN and CDR2 is SYDVKM. The CDR3 covers 15 residues. Trimming shortened V by 6 bases and J by 0 bases, and 14 bases separated the two germline ends. For the CDR3, the DNA is TGTGCCAGCAGCTTAGGAGTAGTTTTGAACACTGAAGCTTTCTTT. It is translated as CASSLGVVLNTEAFF.

The rearrangement uses TRBV5-4 and TRBJ1-5; the D is unclear. The V end was cut by 4 bases, the J end by 5 bases, with 10 bases between. The CDR3 has 13 amino acids. The germline V gene encodes CDR1 SGHNT and CDR2 YYREEE (reference sequence). The CDR3 reads CASSTSSDQPQHF. DNA for the CDR3: TGTGCCAGCAGCACGAGTTCCGATCAGCCCCAGCATTTT.

The rearrangement uses TRBV5-1 and TRBJ2-3; maybe TRBD2 (6 bases). Per germline, CDR1 SGHRS and CDR2 YFSETQ. Trimming cost V 4 bases and J 3 bases, with 9 bases left between them. There are 13 residues in the CDR3. CDR3 sequence: CASSTGGTDTQYF. The CDR3 bases are TGCGCCAGCAGCACCGGAGGGACAGATACGCAGTATTTT.

The table lists this clone with a few counts. The chain has TRBV7-9 and TRBJ2-7; 7 bases map to TRBD2. Germline assignment: CDR1 SEHNR and CDR2 FQNEAQ (reference sequence). With V trimmed by 5 bases and J by 3 bases, 4 bases remained unmatched. The CDR3 totals 13 residues. The CDR3 DNA sequence: TGTGCCAGCAGCCCAGGGACTATCTACGAGCAGTACTTC. It yields the protein CASSPGTIYEQYF.

The gene calls are TRBV5-1 and TRBJ2-1; the D gene is possibly TRBD1 (5 bases). V was cut by 0 bases and J by 3 bases, with 10 bases left in between. CDR1 is SGHRS and CDR2 is YFSETQ in the germline V gene. This CDR3 is built from 15 residues. The CDR3 loop is CASSLDRGLYNEQFF. The CDR3 DNA reads as TGCGCCAGCAGCTTGGATAGGGGCCTCTACAATGAGCAGTTCTTC.

Here the CDR3 DNA reads TGTGCCAGCAGCGTAGGGCCCCTGACGGGTGATGAGCAGTTCTTC. This codes for CASSVGPLTGDEQFF. The V call is TRBV9, the J call TRBJ2-1; no firm D call. CDR3 size: 15 residues. Germline CDR1 SGDLS, CDR2 YYNGEE. The V end lost 0 bases, the J end lost 8 bases, and 15 bases lay between the germline ends. The whole variable domain, filled in from reference TRBV9 and TRBJ2-1, reads DSGVTQTPKHLITATGQRVTLRCSPRSGDLSVYWYQQSLDQGLQFLIQYYNGEERAKGNILERFSAQQFPDLHSELNLSSLELGDSALYFCASSVGPLTGDEQFFGPGTRLTVL.

The chain carries TRBV5-4 and TRBJ2-7; TRBD2 matches at 11 bases. The CDR3 covers 17 residues. The germline V gene encodes CDR1 SGHNT and CDR2 YYREEE (reference sequence). V lost 4 bases and J lost 0; bases outside the gene matches: 9. The CDR3 DNA sequence: TGTGCCAGCAGCCCCGGGACTAGCGGAGCTTACTCCTACGAGCAGTACTTC. Amino acids: CASSPGTSGAYSYEQYF.

This clone was recorded a few times. This chain uses TRBV4-2 with TRBJ2-1, with D perhaps matching TRBD2 (5 bases). CDR1 is LGHNA, CDR2 YNFKEQ, per germline. CDR3 length equals 18 residues. The V end lost 0 bases, the J end lost 0 bases, and 15 bases lay between the germline ends. CDR3 amino acids: CASSQDLWRRSSYNEQFF. Here the CDR3 DNA reads TGTGCCAGCAGCCAAGATCTCTGGAGGAGGAGCTCCTACAATGAGCAGTTCTTC.

This clone has just one count. The CDR3, as DNA: TGCGCCAGCAGCCCACTCCCCGGGACAGCCACAGATACGCAGTATTTT. Translation: CASSPLPGTATDTQYF. The J gene is TRBJ2-3, the V gene TRBV5-1; the match to TRBD1 covers 7 bases. Losses at the gene ends were 4 bases for V and 2 bases for J; bases not matched to a gene: 10. Germline CDR1 is SGHRS and CDR2 is YFSETQ. The CDR3 has 16 residues.

V and J are TRBV7-3 and TRBJ2-1; no definite D call. Germline V gives CDR1 SGHTA, CDR2 FQGTGA. Deletions cut 1 base from V and 9 bases from J, with 10 bases between. The CDR3 extends over 13 amino acids. CDR3 in amino acids: CASSLKFSREQFF. The CDR3 DNA sequence: TGTGCCAGCAGCTTAAAGTTTAGCCGTGAGCAGTTCTTC. Filled out from reference TRBV7-3 and TRBJ2-1, the complete variable domain reads GAGVSQTPSNKVTEKGKYVELRCDPISGHTALYWYRQSLGQGPEFLIYFQGTGAADDSGLPNDRFFAVRPEGSVSTLKIQRTERGDSAVYLCASSLKFSREQFFGPGTRLTVL.

The CDR3 region has the DNA TGTGCCAGCAGCTTAGGAGCAAACACCGGGGAGCTGTTTTTT. Its protein is CASSLGANTGELFF. The J gene is TRBJ2-2, the V gene TRBV7-6; no reliable D call. The CDR3 sequence is 14 residues long. CDR1 is SGHVS, CDR2 FNYEAQ, per germline. V lost 1 base and J lost 2, with 5 bases in between.

V gene TRBV7-3 combines with J gene TRBJ2-3; 10 nucleotides agree with TRBD2. The V segment lost 5 bases and the J segment 5 bases; nucleotides outside the gene matches: 7. The CDR3 runs to 15 residues. In germline, CDR1 is SGHTA, CDR2 FQGTGA. The CDR3 coding sequence is TGTGCCAGCAGCCCGAGCGGGAGGGCCGGAGATACGCAGTATTTT. Protein: CASSPSGRAGDTQYF.

This chain uses TRBV5-5 with TRBJ2-1; D uncertain. Between the trimmed V and J ends, which lost 2 bases and 7 bases, there was a span of 4 bases. Germline V CDR1 and CDR2: SGHKS, YYEKEE (reference sequence). This CDR3 comprises 11 residues. Here the CDR3 reads CASSLSNEQFF. The CDR3 DNA follows: TGTGCCAGCAGCTTATCGAATGAGCAGTTCTTC. The complete variable domain, with remaining parts taken from reference TRBV5-5 and TRBJ2-1, reads DAGVTQSPTHLIKTRGQQVTLRCSPISGHKSVSWYQQVLGQGPQFIFQYYEKEERGRGNFPDRFSARQFPNYSSELNVNALLLGDSALYLCASSLSNEQFFGPGTRLTVL.

This chain connects TRBV7-3 to TRBJ2-5, with 9 bases fitting TRBD2. Germline V lookup: CDR1 SGHTA, CDR2 FQGTGA. The CDR3 runs to 14 residues. The trim removed 5 bases at V and 5 bases at J, leaving 6 bases unmatched. The DNA of the CDR3 is TGTGCCAGCAGCCCGCGGGGGGGCAGCGAGACCCAGTACTTC. It translates to CASSPRGGSETQYF.

The chain is built from TRBV9 and TRBJ2-5, with 9 bases lining up with TRBD1. The junction had 8 bases not matched to a gene; V was cut back by 0 bases and J by 5 bases. The germline V gene encodes CDR1 SGDLS and CDR2 YYNGEE. This CDR3 is built from 16 residues. The CDR3 nucleotides read TGTGCCAGCAGCGTAGTTGGGACAGGGTTTATGGAGACCCAGTACTTC. Translated: CASSVVGTGFMETQYF.

This chain joins TRBV7-2 and TRBJ2-7, with 8 bases lining up with TRBD1. The CDR3 covers 13 residues. CDR1 is SGHTA, CDR2 FQGNSA, per germline. The V and J ends lost 2 bases and 6 bases, in that order; junction bases with no gene match: 3. The CDR3 sequence is CASSLIGQGEQYF. For the CDR3, the DNA is TGTGCCAGCAGCTTAATCGGACAGGGCGAGCAGTACTTC.

The chain carries TRBV11-2 and TRBJ1-2; tentative D call: TRBD1 (6 bases). The germline V gene encodes CDR1 SGHAT and CDR2 FQNNGV. This CDR3 has 13 amino acids. Deletions cut 0 bases from V and 6 bases from J, with 8 bases between. DNA for the CDR3: TGTGCCAGCAGCTTAGATCGGACAGATGGCTACACCTTC. Translation gives CASSLDRTDGYTF.

The genes are TRBV19 and TRBJ2-7; 7 nucleotides agree with TRBD1. With 6 bases clipped from V and 0 bases from J, the junction kept 2 bases outside the gene matches. The V gene's germline CDR1 is LNHDA and CDR2 SQIVND (reference sequence). The CDR3 covers 13 residues. The DNA of the CDR3 is TGTGCCAGTAGAGGGACAGCCTCCTACGAGCAGTACTTC. Amino acid sequence: CASRGTASYEQYF.

The V and J genes are TRBV28 and TRBJ1-2; 9 nucleotides match TRBD1. This CDR3 contains 15 residues. Germline loops: CDR1 MDHEN, CDR2 SYDVKM. The J segment lost 6 bases and the V segment lost 5 bases, leaving 10 bases of the junction unmatched. CDR3 in amino acids: CASSRTGTGIHGYTF. CDR3 coding DNA: TGTGCCAGCAGTCGCACCGGGACAGGGATTCATGGCTACACCTTC.

The rearrangement links TRBV5-1 to TRBJ2-5, with TRBD1 identical over 9 bases. CDR1 is SGHRS and CDR2 is YFSETQ in the germline V gene. The CDR3 has 16 residues. V was clipped by 3 bases and J by 1 base; unmatched bases: 7. CDR3 DNA sequence: TGCGCCAGCAGCTCCGGGACAGGGTTTCCCCAAGAGACCCAGTACTTC. Its protein product is CASSSGTGFPQETQYF.